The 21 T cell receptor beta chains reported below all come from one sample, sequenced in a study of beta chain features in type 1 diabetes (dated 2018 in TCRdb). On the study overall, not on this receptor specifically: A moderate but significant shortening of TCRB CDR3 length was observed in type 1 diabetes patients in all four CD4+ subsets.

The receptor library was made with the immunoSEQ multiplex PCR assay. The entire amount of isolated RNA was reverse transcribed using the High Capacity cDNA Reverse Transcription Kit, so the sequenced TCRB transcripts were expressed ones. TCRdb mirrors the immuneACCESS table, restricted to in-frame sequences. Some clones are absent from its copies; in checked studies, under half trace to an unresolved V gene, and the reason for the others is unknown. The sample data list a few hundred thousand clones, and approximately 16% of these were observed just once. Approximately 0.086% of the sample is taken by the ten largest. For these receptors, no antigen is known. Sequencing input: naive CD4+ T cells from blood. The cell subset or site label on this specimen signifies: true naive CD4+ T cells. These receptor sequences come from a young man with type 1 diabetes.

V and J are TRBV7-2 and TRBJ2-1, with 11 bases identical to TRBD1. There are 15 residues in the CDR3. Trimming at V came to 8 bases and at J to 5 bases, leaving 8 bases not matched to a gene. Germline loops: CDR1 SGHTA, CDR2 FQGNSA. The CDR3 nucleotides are TGTGCCAGCCAAGGAGGACAGGGGGCCGACAATGAGCAGTTCTTC. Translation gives CASQGGQGADNEQFF.

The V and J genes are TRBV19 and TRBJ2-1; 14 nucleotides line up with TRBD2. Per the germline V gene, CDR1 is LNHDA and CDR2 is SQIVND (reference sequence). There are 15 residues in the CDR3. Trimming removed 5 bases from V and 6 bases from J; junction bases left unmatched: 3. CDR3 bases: TGTGCCAGTAGTTCCGGACTAGCGGGAGGCAATGAGCAGTTCTTC. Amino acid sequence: CASSSGLAGGNEQFF.

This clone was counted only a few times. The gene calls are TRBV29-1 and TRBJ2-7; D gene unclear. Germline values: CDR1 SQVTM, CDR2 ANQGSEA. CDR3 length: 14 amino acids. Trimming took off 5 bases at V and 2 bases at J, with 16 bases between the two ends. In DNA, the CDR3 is TGCAGCGTTAGCCGGGCCCTTGGCGCCTACGAGCAGTACTTC. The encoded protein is CSVSRALGAYEQYF.

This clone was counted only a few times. In DNA form, the CDR3 reads TGCAGCGTGCGCCCGGGACCACAATCCTACAATGAGCAGTTCTTC. Residues: CSVRPGPQSYNEQFF. The J gene is TRBJ2-1, the V gene TRBV29-1; D is tentatively TRBD1 or TRBD2 (5 bases each). Looked up from germline, CDR1 is SQVTM and CDR2 is ANQGSEA. The germline V and J ends were trimmed by 6 bases and 1 base, with 16 bases remaining between them. CDR3 length: 15 residues.

The DNA of the CDR3 is TGTGCCAGCAGCCTTATGGGGTATGGCTACACCTTC. As protein: CASSLMGYGYTF. The rearrangement links TRBV7-2 to TRBJ1-2, with D unclear. V dropped 5 bases and J dropped 5 bases, with 9 bases sitting between them. This CDR3 is built from 12 residues. CDR1 is SGHTA, CDR2 FQGNSA, per germline.

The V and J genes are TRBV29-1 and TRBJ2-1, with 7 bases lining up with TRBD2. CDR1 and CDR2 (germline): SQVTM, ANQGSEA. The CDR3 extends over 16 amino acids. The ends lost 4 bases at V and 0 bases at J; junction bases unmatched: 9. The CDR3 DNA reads TGCAGCGTTGTGTTTGGTCTAGCGGACTCCTACAATGAGCAGTTCTTC. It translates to CSVVFGLADSYNEQFF.

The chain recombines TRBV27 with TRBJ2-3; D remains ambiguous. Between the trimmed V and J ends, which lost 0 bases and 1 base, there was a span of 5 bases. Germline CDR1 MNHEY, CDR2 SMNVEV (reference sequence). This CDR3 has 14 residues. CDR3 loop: CASSLSAGTDTQYF. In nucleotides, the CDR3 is TGTGCCAGCAGTTTATCCGCGGGCACAGATACGCAGTATTTT.

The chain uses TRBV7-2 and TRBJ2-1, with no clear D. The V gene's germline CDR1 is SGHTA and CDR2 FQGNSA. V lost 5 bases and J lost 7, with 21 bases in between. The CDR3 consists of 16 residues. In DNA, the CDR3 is TGTGCCAGCAGCCCCCCGGGTTTGATTTTGGGGAATGAGCAGTTCTTC. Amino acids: CASSPPGLILGNEQFF.

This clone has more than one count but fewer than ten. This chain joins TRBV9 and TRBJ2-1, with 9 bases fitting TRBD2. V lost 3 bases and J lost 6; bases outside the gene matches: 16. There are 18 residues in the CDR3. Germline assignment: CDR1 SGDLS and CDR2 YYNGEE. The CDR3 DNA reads TGTGCCAGCAGCGCCATAGCGGGAGTTTCCACGGCGTCCAATGAGCAGTTCTTC. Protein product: CASSAIAGVSTASNEQFF.

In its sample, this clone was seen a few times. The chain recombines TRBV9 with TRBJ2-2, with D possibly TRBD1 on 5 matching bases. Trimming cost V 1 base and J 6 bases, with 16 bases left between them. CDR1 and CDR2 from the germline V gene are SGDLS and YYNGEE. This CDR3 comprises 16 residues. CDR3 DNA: TGTGCCAGCAGCGTAAACTCAGGGTTTCGGGCCGGGGAGCTGTTTTTT. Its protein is CASSVNSGFRAGELFF.

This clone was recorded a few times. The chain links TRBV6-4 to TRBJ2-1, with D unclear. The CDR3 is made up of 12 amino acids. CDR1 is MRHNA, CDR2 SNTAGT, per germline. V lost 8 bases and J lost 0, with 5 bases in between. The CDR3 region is CASGDSYNEQFF. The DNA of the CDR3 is TGTGCCAGCGGAGACTCCTACAATGAGCAGTTCTTC.

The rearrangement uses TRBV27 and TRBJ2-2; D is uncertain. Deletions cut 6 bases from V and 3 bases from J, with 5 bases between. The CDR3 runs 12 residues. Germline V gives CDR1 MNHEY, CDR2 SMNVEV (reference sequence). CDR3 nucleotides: TGTGCCAGCAGCCAGTACACCGGGGAGCTGTTTTTT. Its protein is CASSQYTGELFF.

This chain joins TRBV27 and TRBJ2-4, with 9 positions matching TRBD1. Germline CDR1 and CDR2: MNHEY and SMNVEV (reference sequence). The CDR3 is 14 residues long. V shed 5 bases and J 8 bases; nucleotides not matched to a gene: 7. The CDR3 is CASSLGQGRHIQYF. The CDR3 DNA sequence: TGTGCCAGCAGTCTGGGACAGGGCAGGCACATTCAGTACTTC.

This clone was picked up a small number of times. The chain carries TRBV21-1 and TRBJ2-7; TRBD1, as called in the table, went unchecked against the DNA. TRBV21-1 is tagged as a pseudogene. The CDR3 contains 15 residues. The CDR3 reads CASSSLSLRAYEQYF. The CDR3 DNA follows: TGTGCCAGCAGCAGTCTCTCACTCAGGGCTTACGAGCAGTACTTC.

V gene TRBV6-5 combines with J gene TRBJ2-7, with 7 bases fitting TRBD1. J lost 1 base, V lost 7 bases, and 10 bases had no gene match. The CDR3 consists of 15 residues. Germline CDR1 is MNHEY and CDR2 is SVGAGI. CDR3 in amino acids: CASTPRGTDSYEQYF. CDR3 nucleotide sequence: TGTGCCAGCACCCCAAGGGGGACAGATTCCTACGAGCAGTACTTC.

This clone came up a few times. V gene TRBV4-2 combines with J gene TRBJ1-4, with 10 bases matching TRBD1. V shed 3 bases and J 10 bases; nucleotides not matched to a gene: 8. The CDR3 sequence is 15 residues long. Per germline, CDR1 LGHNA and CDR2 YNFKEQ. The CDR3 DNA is TGTGCCAGCAGCCAGGGGGACAGGGGTCTTGGAAAACTGTTTTTT. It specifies CASSQGDRGLGKLFF.

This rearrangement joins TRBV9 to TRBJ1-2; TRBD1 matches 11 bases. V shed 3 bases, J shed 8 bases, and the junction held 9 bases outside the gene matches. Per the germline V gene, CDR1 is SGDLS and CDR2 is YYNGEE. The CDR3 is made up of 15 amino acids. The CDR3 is CASSGFRDRGFGYTF. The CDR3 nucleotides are TGTGCCAGCAGCGGCTTCCGGGACAGGGGGTTCGGCTACACCTTC.

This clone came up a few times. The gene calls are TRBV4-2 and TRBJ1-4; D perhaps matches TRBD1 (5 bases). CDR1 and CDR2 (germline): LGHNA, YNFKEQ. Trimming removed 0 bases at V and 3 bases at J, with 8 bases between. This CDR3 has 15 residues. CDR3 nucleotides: TGTGCCAGCAGCCAAGAAAGGGGAGCTAATGAAAAACTGTTTTTT. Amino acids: CASSQERGANEKLFF.

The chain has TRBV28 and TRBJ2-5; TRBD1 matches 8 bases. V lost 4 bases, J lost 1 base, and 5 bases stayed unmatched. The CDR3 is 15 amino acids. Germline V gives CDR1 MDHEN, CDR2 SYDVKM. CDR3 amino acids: CASSSLTGGQETQYF. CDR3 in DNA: TGTGCCAGCAGTTCCCTTACAGGGGGCCAAGAGACCCAGTACTTC.

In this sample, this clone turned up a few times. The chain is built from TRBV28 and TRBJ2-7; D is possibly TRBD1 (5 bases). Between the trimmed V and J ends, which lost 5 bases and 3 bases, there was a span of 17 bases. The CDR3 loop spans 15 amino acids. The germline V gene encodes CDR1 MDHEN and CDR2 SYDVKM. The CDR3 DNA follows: TGTGCCAGCAGTGGCGTAGTCTTCAGGGTCTACGAGCAGTACTTC. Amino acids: CASSGVVFRVYEQYF.

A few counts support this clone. The CDR3 spells CASSPQGLAGEDEQFF. The DNA of the CDR3 is TGTGCCAGCTCACCTCAGGGACTAGCGGGAGAGGATGAGCAGTTCTTC. The chain recombines TRBV18 with TRBJ2-1; 14 bases match TRBD2. V lost 3 bases to trimming and J lost 8 bases; unmatched junction nucleotides: 6. Per germline, CDR1 KGHSH and CDR2 LQKENI. This CDR3 region has 16 residues.